Listed here is a single TCR beta chain. This entry comes from a study of blood T cell repertoires in COVID-19. Study summary: Donors in the United States, Italy and Spain gave samples during acute or convalescent COVID-19. PBMCs, B-cell-depleted T cells, or T cells were the source of the cDNA or gDNA that made up the material.

CDR1 and CDR2 from the germline V gene are SGHRS and YFSETQ. The CDR3 spans 15 residues. V was clipped by 3 bases and J by 0 bases, with 10 bases between them. Profiling relied on immunoSEQ multiplex PCR, and the TCRdb table lists in-frame clones only, not all of them. The table includes some 270,000 clones, approximately 86% detected once. The receptor's source is a woman in her sixties who had recovered from COVID-19. What was sequenced was peripheral blood. This rearrangement joins TRBV5-1 to TRBJ1-3; D is unresolved. Written as DNA, the CDR3 is TGCGCCAGCAGCTACGACGGACTCTCTGGAAACACCATATATTTT. Encoded protein: CASSYDGLSGNTIYF. Combining the CDR3 with reference TRBV5-1 and TRBJ1-3 gives the whole variable domain KAGVTQTPRYLIKTRGQQVTLSCSPISGHRSVSWYQQTPGQGLQFLFEYFSETQRNKGNFPGRFSGRQFSNSRSEMNVSTLELGDSALYLCASSYDGLSGNTIYFGEGSWLTVV.